One and the same sample provided the 20 T cell receptor beta chains below, sequenced in a study of control samples from healthy donors and cancer patients. Only in-frame clones appear in the TCRdb table, and some are missing; sequencing was by immunoSEQ multiplex PCR. The table lists 180,000 or so clones, 91% of them singletons, with approximately 1.5% in the top ten. What was sequenced was blood. These receptors came from a woman in her twenties or thirties in good health.

The chain is built from TRBV27 and TRBJ2-5, with D unresolved. The length of the CDR3 is 14 residues. Trimming pared 2 bases from V and 2 bases from J, leaving 9 bases between. Looked up from germline, CDR1 is MNHEY and CDR2 is SMNVEV (reference sequence). The CDR3 loop reads CASSLGLGQETQYF. The CDR3 bases are TGTGCCAGCAGTTTAGGTCTAGGTCAAGAGACCCAGTACTTC.

There are a few counts of this clone. The CDR3, as DNA: TGTGCCAGCAGCCAACCGGGGATGAACACTGAAGCTTTCTTT. Its translation is CASSQPGMNTEAFF. J is TRBJ1-1 and V is TRBV14; D uncertain. The CDR3 loop spans 14 amino acids. V lost 2 bases, J lost 0 bases, and 7 bases lay in between. Germline V gives CDR1 SGHDN, CDR2 FVKESK.

This chain links TRBV6-2 or TRBV6-3 with TRBJ2-7; TRBD1 matches at 9 bases. J lost 1 base, V lost 6 bases, and 7 bases had no gene match. Per the germline V gene, CDR1 is MNHEY and CDR2 is SVGEGT. There are 15 residues in the CDR3. The CDR3 bases are TGTGCCAGCAGCAGGGACAGGGCTGGGTCCTACGAGCAGTACTTC. It translates to CASSRDRAGSYEQYF.

The rearrangement uses TRBV5-1 and TRBJ2-3, with D perhaps TRBD1 or TRBD2 (5 bases each). Per germline, CDR1 SGHRS and CDR2 YFSETQ. The CDR3 is made up of 13 amino acids. Trimming cost V 3 bases and J 0 bases, with 5 bases left between them. For the CDR3, the DNA is TGCGCCAGCAGCTGGGACAGCACAGATACGCAGTATTTT. This gives the protein CASSWDSTDTQYF.

This clone was found once. This rearrangement joins TRBV25-1 to TRBJ2-7; 7 bases match TRBD2. The V gene end was trimmed by 5 bases and the J gene end by 2 bases; junction bases not matched to a gene: 3. The germline gives CDR1 MGHDK, CDR2 SYGVNS. The CDR3 covers 13 residues. The CDR3 region has the DNA TGTGCCAGCAGTCCCGGACTAGCCTACGAGCAGTACTTC. Its translation is CASSPGLAYEQYF.

V gene TRBV19 combines with J gene TRBJ2-3; D unclear. Trimming took 3 bases from V and 2 from J, leaving 3 bases between them. This CDR3 has 12 amino acids. Germline values: CDR1 LNHDA, CDR2 SQIVND (reference sequence). CDR3 amino acids: CASSITTDTQYF. DNA of the CDR3: TGTGCCAGTAGTATTACCACAGATACGCAGTATTTT.

The table lists this clone with a count of one. The rearrangement joins TRBV18 to TRBJ2-3, with 9 bases identical to TRBD2. The CDR3 contains 16 residues. CDR1 KGHSH and CDR2 LQKENI come from the germline V gene. The V gene end was trimmed by 3 bases and the J gene end by 1 base; junction bases not matched to a gene: 5. CDR3 amino acids: CASSPRLADGTDTQYF. CDR3 bases: TGTGCCAGCTCACCGAGACTAGCGGATGGCACAGATACGCAGTATTTT. The whole variable domain, filled in from reference TRBV18 and TRBJ2-3, reads NAGVMQNPRHLVRRRGQEARLRCSPMKGHSHVYWYRQLPEEGLKFMVYLQKENIIDESGMPKERFSAEFPKEGPSILRIQQVVRGDSAAYFCASSPRLADGTDTQYFGPGTRLTVL.

The sample holds one count of this clone. The CDR3 nucleotides are TGTGCCAGCAGTTTAGTTTCTAGCACAGATACGCAGTATTTT. Translation: CASSLVSSTDTQYF. The chain couples TRBV27 to TRBJ2-3; D remains unclear. This CDR3 spans 14 amino acids. Germline V gene lookup returns CDR1 MNHEY and CDR2 SMNVEV (reference sequence). V lost 2 bases, J lost 0 bases, and 6 bases lay in between.

The chain employs TRBV9 and TRBJ2-1, with unresolved D. Trimming left V 2 bases short and J 0 bases short, with 6 bases between. This CDR3 region has 14 residues. The germline V gene has CDR1 SGDLS and CDR2 YYNGEE. The CDR3 DNA reads TGTGCCAGCAGCGTCCACTACTCCTACAATGAGCAGTTCTTC. It yields the protein CASSVHYSYNEQFF.

The chain recombines TRBV29-1 with TRBJ1-2, with TRBD1 matching 9 bases. Germline V gene data show CDR1 as SQVTM and CDR2 as ANQGSEA. The V gene end was trimmed by 7 bases and the J gene end by 8 bases; junction bases not matched to a gene: 5. The CDR3 has 11 amino acids. The CDR3 bases are TGCAGCGCTGGGACAGGGATGGGCTACACCTTC. The encoded protein is CSAGTGMGYTF.

The V gene is TRBV2, the J gene TRBJ2-6; D gene uncertain. V gave up 7 bases and J gave up 0 bases, with 4 bases separating them. The germline CDR1 and CDR2 sequences are SNHLY and FYNNEI. The CDR3 is 13 amino acids. CDR3 DNA sequence: TGTGCCAGCAAGGACTCTGGGGCCAACGTCCTGACTTTC. This codes for CASKDSGANVLTF.

The chain couples TRBV30 to TRBJ1-2; TRBD1 aligns across 9 bases. Trimming at V came to 6 bases and at J to 4 bases, leaving 6 bases not matched to a gene. The CDR3 runs to 13 residues. Germline CDR1 is GTSNPN and CDR2 is SVGIG (reference sequence). The CDR3 DNA follows: TGTGCCTGCCGACAGGGGGTGGCCTATGGCTACACCTTC. As protein: CACRQGVAYGYTF.

CDR3 DNA: TGTGCCAGTAGTGCCGGGACAATTAACACTGAAGCTTTCTTT. Translated: CASSAGTINTEAFF. The rearrangement joins TRBV19 to TRBJ1-1, with TRBD1 as a possible D gene (6 bases). Trimming shortened V by 5 bases and J by 2 bases, and 12 bases separated the two germline ends. The CDR3 runs to 14 residues. Germline values: CDR1 LNHDA, CDR2 SQIVND (reference sequence). Drawing the rest from reference TRBV19 and TRBJ1-1, the complete variable domain is DGGITQSPKYLFRKEGQNVTLSCEQNLNHDAMYWYRQDPGQGLRLIYYSQIVNDFQKGDIAEGYSVSREKKESFPLTVTSAQKNPTAFYLCASSAGTINTEAFFGQGTRLTVV.

The chain carries TRBV11-3 and TRBJ2-5, with 8 bases matching TRBD2. Germline V gives CDR1 SGHNT, CDR2 YENEEA. The V and J ends lost 0 bases and 2 bases, in that order; junction bases with no gene match: 2. This CDR3 region has 15 residues. The CDR3 loop is CASSLETSVQETQYF. CDR3 DNA sequence: TGTGCCAGCAGCTTAGAGACTAGCGTACAAGAGACCCAGTACTTC.

This clone was seen once. J is TRBJ1-3 and V is TRBV7-9, with 8 bases fitting TRBD1. This CDR3 has 18 amino acids. Germline CDR1 reads SEHNR; CDR2 reads FQNEAQ (reference sequence). After removal of 2 bases from V and 0 bases from J, the junction contained 9 bases not matched to a gene. The CDR3 region has the DNA TGTGCCAGCAGCTTAACCCATAGGGGACAGGCCTCTGGAAACACCATATATTTT. Translation: CASSLTHRGQASGNTIYF.

The chain employs TRBV30 and TRBJ1-6, with 11 nucleotides matching TRBD1. The J segment lost 12 bases and the V segment lost 1 base, leaving 8 bases of the junction unmatched. The CDR3 spans 15 residues. The germline V gene encodes CDR1 GTSNPN and CDR2 SVGIG (reference sequence). CDR3 protein: CAWSAGTGGTKPLHF. The CDR3 nucleotides read TGTGCCTGGAGTGCCGGGACAGGGGGTACCAAACCCCTCCACTTT.

The chain recombines TRBV11-3 with TRBJ2-5, with 8 bases fitting TRBD2. This CDR3 region has 14 residues. Germline V CDR1 and CDR2: SGHNT, YENEEA. Trimming removed 1 base from V and 3 bases from J; junction bases left unmatched: 1. The CDR3 protein is CASSLVLAEETQYF. CDR3 sequence (DNA): TGTGCCAGCAGCTTAGTACTAGCGGAAGAGACCCAGTACTTC. The full variable domain, rest sourced from reference TRBV11-3 and TRBJ2-5, is EAGVVQSPRYKIIEKKQPVAFWCNPISGHNTLYWYLQNLGQGPELLIRYENEEAVDDSQLPKDRFSAERLKGVDSTLKIQPAELGDSAVYLCASSLVLAEETQYFGPGTRLLVL.

The chain recombines TRBV11-2 with TRBJ2-7; a possible D gene is TRBD2 (5 bases). Per germline, CDR1 SGHAT and CDR2 FQNNGV. Between the trimmed V and J ends, which lost 5 bases and 3 bases, there was a span of 11 bases. CDR3 length equals 13 residues. The CDR3 is CASSPRRDYEQYF. The CDR3 DNA is TGTGCCAGCAGCCCCCGCCGGGACTACGAGCAGTACTTC.

The chain has TRBV11-2 and TRBJ2-5; D is undetermined. The CDR3 length is 13 residues. Trimming took 5 bases from V and 1 from J, leaving 8 bases between them. In germline, CDR1 is SGHAT, CDR2 FQNNGV. The CDR3 loop is CASSPGFQETQYF. The CDR3 region has the DNA TGTGCCAGCAGCCCAGGATTCCAAGAGACCCAGTACTTC.

A word on this clone: The same CDR3 arises from other DNA sequences in this sample as well. The chain combines TRBV18 with TRBJ1-5; perhaps TRBD1 as D (6 bases). Per the germline V gene, CDR1 is KGHSH and CDR2 is LQKENI. This CDR3 has 13 residues. V dropped 6 bases and J dropped 2 bases, with 8 bases sitting between them. CDR3 sequence reads: CASSSGGNQPQHF. CDR3 nucleotide sequence: TGTGCCAGCTCCTCAGGGGGCAATCAGCCCCAGCATTTT. Full variable domain (rest looked up from reference TRBV18 and TRBJ1-5): NAGVMQNPRHLVRRRGQEARLRCSPMKGHSHVYWYRQLPEEGLKFMVYLQKENIIDESGMPKERFSAEFPKEGPSILRIQQVVRGDSAAYFCASSSGGNQPQHFGDGTRLSIL.